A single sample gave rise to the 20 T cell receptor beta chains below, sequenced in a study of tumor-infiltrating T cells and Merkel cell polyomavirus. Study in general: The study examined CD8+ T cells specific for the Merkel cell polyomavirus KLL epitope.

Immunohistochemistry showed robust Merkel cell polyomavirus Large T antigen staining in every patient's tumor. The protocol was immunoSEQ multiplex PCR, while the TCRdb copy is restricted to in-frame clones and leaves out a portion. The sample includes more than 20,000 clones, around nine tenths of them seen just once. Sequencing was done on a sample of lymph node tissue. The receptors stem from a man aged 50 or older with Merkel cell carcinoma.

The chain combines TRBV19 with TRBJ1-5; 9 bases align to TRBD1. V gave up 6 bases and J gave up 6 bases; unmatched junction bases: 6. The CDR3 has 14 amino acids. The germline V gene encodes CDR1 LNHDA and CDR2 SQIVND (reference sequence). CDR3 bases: TGTGCCAGTAGCTCACAGGGGGCCGGTCAGCCCCAGCATTTT. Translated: CASSSQGAGQPQHF.

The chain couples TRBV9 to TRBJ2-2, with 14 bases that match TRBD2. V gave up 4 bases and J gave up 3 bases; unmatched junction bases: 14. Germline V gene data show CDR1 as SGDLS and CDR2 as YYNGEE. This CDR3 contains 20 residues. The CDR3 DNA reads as TGTGCCAGCAGCCCGGGACTAGCGGGAGATCGGTTGCTGGACACCGGGGAGCTGTTTTTT. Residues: CASSPGLAGDRLLDTGELFF. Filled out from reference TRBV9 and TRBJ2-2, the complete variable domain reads DSGVTQTPKHLITATGQRVTLRCSPRSGDLSVYWYQQSLDQGLQFLIQYYNGEERAKGNILERFSAQQFPDLHSELNLSSLELGDSALYFCASSPGLAGDRLLDTGELFFGEGSRLTVL.

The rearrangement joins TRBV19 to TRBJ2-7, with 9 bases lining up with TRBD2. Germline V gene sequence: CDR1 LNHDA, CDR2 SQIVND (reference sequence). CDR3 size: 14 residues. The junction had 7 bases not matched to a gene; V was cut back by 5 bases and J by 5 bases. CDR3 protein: CASSPSSGTDEQYF. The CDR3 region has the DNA TGTGCCAGTAGTCCATCTAGCGGGACCGACGAGCAGTACTTC.

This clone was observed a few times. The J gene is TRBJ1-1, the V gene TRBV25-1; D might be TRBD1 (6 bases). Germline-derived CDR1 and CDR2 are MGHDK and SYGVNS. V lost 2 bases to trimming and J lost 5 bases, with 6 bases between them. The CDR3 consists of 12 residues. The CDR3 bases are TGTGCCAGCAGTGAACAGGGGACTGAAGCTTTCTTT. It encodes CASSEQGTEAFF.

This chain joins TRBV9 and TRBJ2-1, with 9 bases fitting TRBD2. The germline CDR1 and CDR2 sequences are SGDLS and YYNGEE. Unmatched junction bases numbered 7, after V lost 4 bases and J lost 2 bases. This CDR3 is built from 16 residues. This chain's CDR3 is CASSFRLAATYNEQFF. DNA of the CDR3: TGTGCCAGCAGCTTTCGACTAGCGGCCACCTACAATGAGCAGTTCTTC. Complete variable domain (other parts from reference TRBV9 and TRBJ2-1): DSGVTQTPKHLITATGQRVTLRCSPRSGDLSVYWYQQSLDQGLQFLIQYYNGEERAKGNILERFSAQQFPDLHSELNLSSLELGDSALYFCASSFRLAATYNEQFFGPGTRLTVL.

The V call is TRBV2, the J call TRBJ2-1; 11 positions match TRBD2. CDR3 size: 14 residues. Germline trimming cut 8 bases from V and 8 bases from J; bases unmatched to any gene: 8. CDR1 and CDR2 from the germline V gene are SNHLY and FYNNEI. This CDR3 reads CASGTSGPLDEQFF. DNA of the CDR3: TGTGCCAGCGGGACTAGCGGACCTTTGGATGAGCAGTTCTTC.

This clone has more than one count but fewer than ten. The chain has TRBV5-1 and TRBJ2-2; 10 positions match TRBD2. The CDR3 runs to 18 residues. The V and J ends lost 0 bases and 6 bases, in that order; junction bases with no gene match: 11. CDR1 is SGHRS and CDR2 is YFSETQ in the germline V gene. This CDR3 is CASSLVSQLAGFAGELFF. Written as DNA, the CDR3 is TGCGCCAGCAGCTTGGTTTCCCAACTAGCGGGATTTGCCGGGGAGCTGTTTTTT.

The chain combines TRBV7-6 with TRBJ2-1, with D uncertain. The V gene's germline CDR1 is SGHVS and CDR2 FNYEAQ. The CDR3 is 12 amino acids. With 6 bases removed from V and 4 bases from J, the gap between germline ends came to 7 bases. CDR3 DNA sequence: TGTGCCAGCAGTCCTTTATACAATGAGCAGTTCTTC. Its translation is CASSPLYNEQFF.

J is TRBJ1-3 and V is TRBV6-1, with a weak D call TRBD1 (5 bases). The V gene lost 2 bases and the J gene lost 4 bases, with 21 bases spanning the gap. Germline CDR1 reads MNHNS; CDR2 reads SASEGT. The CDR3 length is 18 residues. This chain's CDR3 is CASSEPATPGDSGNTIYF. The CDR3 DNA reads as TGTGCCAGCAGTGAACCCGCCACCCCGGGGGACTCGGGAAACACCATATATTTT.

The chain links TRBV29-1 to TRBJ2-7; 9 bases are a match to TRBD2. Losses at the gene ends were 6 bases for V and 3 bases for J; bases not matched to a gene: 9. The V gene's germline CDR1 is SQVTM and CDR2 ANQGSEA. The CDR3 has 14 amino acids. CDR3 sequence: CSVEKNSGSYEQYF. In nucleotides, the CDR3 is TGCAGCGTGGAAAAAAATAGCGGGAGCTACGAGCAGTACTTC.

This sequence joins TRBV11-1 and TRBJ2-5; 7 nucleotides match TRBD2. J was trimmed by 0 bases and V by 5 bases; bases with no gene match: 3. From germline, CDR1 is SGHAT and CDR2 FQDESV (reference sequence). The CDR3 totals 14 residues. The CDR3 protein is CASSLTSYQETQYF. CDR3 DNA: TGTGCCAGCAGCCTGACTAGCTACCAAGAGACCCAGTACTTC.

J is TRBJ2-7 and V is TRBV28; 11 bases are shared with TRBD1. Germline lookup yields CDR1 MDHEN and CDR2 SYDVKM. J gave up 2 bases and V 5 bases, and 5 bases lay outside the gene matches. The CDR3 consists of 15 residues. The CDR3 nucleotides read TGTGCCAGCAGTGGCCCGGGACAGGGGGCCTACGAGCAGTACTTC. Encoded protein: CASSGPGQGAYEQYF.

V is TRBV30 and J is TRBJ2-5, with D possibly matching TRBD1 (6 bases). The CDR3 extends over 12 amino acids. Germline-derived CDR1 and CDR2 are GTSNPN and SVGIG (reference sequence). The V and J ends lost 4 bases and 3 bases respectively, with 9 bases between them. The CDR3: CAWNGQKETQYF. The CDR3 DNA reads TGTGCCTGGAATGGACAGAAAGAGACCCAGTACTTC. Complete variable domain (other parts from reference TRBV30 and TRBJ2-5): SQTIHQWPATLVQPVGSPLSLECTVEGTSNPNLYWYRQAAGRGLQLLFYSVGIGQISSEVPQNLSASRPQDRQFILSSKKLLLSDSGFYLCAWNGQKETQYFGPGTRLLVL.

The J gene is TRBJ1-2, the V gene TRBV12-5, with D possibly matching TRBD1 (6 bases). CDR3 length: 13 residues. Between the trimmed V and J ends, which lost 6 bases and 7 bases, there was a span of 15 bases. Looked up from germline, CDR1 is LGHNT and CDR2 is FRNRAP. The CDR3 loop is CASGPNRVGGYTF. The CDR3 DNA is TGTGCTAGTGGCCCAAACAGGGTTGGTGGCTACACCTTC.

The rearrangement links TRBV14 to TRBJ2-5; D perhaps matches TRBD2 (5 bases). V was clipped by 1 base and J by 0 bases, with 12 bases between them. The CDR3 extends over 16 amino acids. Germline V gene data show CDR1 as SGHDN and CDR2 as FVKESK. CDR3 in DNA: TGTGCCAGCAGCCAAGGTGGACTTGCGTACCAAGAGACCCAGTACTTC. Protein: CASSQGGLAYQETQYF.

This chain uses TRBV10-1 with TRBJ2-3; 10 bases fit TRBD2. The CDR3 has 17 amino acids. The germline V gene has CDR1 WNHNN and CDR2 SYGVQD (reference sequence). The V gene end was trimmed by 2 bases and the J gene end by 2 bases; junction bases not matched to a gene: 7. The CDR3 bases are TGCGCCAGCAGTGAGCTCATACTAGCGGGGAACACAGATACGCAGTATTTT. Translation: CASSELILAGNTDTQYF.

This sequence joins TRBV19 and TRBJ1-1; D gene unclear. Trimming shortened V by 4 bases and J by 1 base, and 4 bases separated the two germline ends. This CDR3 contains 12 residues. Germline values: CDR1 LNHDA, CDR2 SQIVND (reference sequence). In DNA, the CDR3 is TGTGCCAGTAGTAGACAGAACACTGAAGCTTTCTTT. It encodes CASSRQNTEAFF.

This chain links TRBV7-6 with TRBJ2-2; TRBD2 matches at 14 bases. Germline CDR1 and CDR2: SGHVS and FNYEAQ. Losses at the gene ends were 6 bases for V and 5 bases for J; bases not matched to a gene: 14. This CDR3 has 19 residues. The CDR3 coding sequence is TGTGCCAGCAGACCACAATGGGAGACTAGCGGGAGGGGTACCGGGGAGCTGTTTTTT. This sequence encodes CASRPQWETSGRGTGELFF.

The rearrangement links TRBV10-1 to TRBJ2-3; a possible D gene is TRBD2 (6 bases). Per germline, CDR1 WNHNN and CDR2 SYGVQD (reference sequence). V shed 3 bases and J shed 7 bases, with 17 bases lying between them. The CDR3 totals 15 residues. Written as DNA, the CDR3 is TGCGCCAGCAGTGACCTAGCGCCCCGATATAATACGCAGTATTTT. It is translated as CASSDLAPRYNTQYF.

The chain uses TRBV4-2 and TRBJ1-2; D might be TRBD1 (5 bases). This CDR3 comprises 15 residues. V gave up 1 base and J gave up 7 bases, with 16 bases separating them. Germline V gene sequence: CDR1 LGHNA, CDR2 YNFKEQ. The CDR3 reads CASSQGGQATGGYTF. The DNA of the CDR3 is TGTGCCAGCAGCCAAGGGGGCCAGGCCACGGGTGGCTACACCTTC.